This TCR beta chain originates from a study of human T cells and chemical hapten exposure. The sample's time point: patch test 1, 2 weeks after DPC sensitization. Treatment defined: therapeutic diphenylcyclopropenone sensitization with weekly scalp DPC. In this sample, this clonotype turned up a few times. One entry per CDR3 protein results from TCRdb running MiXCR on the RACE reads. Altogether about 380,000 distinct CDR3 sequences are present, 4% to 5.5% being singletons, with the ten largest covering 2% to 2.5%. Trimming removed 6 bases from V and 3 bases from J; junction bases left unmatched: 10. The CDR3 consists of 15 residues. Germline V gene lookup returns CDR1 MNHEY and CDR2 SMNVEV (reference sequence).

The chain uses TRBV27 and TRBJ2-5, with 7 bases matching TRBD1. Sequenced here: whole blood, sampled in connection with sensitization to the hapten diphenylcyclopropenone (DPC). The clonotype comes from a woman aged 45-65 years with alopecia areata. Some clones in this sample may be carry-over from other donors' samples. In DNA form, the CDR3 reads TGTGCCAGCAGCTCCCTTATGGGGACAGAAGAGACCCAGTACTTC. Amino acid sequence: CASSSLMGTEETQYF.